A selection of T cell receptor beta chains follows, all from one sample in a study of blood T cell repertoires in COVID-19. Profiled with immunoSEQ multiplex PCR; TCRdb holds only in-frame clones, not every one. Seen here are about 140,000 clones, more than 60% observed once, and the top ten hold roughly 9%. Input material: peripheral blood. All receptors come from a woman in her fifties or sixties with active or convalescent COVID-19. CDR3s include the opening cysteine and the closing phenylalanine or tryptophan. D genes are given only for firm matches. Expanded clones get a size class; other rows say once, few or many, or leave the size out.

CDR3 protein: CAIAIQGADTQYF
CDR3 DNA: TGTGCCATCGCTATCCAGGGTGCGGATACGCAGTATTTT
V gene: TRBV10-3
clone size: NA
D gene: NA
J gene: TRBJ2-3

CDR3 protein: CASSDRYGYTF
CDR3 DNA: TGTGCCAGCAGTGACAGGTATGGCTACACCTTC
V gene: TRBV6-2/TRBV6-3
clone size: NA
D gene: NA
J gene: TRBJ1-2

CDR3 protein: CASSLNGGTGVGGYTF
CDR3 DNA: TGTGCCAGCAGTTTAAACGGCGGGACAGGGGTCGGGGGCTACACCTTC
V gene: TRBV27
clone size: NA
D gene: TRBD1
J gene: TRBJ1-2

CDR3 protein: CASSLRGPNEKLFF
CDR3 DNA: TGTGCCAGCAGCCTCAGGGGGCCAAATGAAAAACTGTTTTTT
V gene: TRBV6-5
clone size: NA
D gene: TRBD1
J gene: TRBJ1-4

CDR3 protein: CASSPLLGGADTQYF
CDR3 DNA: TGTGCCAGCAGCCCATTGCTAGGGGGGGCAGATACGCAGTATTTT
V gene: TRBV7-2
clone size: NA
D gene: NA
J gene: TRBJ2-3

CDR3 protein: CASSSDRQGEAFF
CDR3 DNA: TGTGCCAGCAGCTCAGATAGACAGGGCGAAGCTTTCTTT
V gene: TRBV7-2
clone size: NA
D gene: TRBD1
J gene: TRBJ1-1

CDR3 protein: CASSTLAGEQFF
CDR3 DNA: TGTGCCAGTAGTACCTTAGCTGGGGAGCAGTTCTTC
V gene: TRBV19
clone size: NA
D gene: NA
J gene: TRBJ2-1

CDR3 protein: CASSEDIPPEQYF
CDR3 DNA: TGTGCCAGCAGTGAGGACATCCCTCCCGAGCAGTACTTC
V gene: TRBV2
clone size: NA
D gene: NA
J gene: TRBJ2-7

CDR3 protein: CASSPGQALMSTYEQYF
CDR3 DNA: TGCGCCAGCAGCCCCGGACAGGCCCTCATGTCCACCTACGAGCAGTACTTC
V gene: TRBV5-1
clone size: NA
D gene: TRBD1
J gene: TRBJ2-7

CDR3 protein: CASSKDGQGSTDTQYF
CDR3 DNA: TGCGCCAGCAGCAAAGATGGGCAGGGTAGCACAGATACGCAGTATTTT
V gene: TRBV4-3
clone size: NA
D gene: NA
J gene: TRBJ2-3

CDR3 protein: CASSPTGSPGEQYF
CDR3 DNA: TGTGCCAGCTCACCGACAGGGTCCCCCGGCGAGCAGTACTTC
V gene: TRBV18
clone size: NA
D gene: TRBD1
J gene: TRBJ2-7

CDR3 protein: CASSPGGGSPLHF
CDR3 DNA: TGCGCCAGCAGCCCCGGGGGGGGTTCACCCCTCCACTTT
V gene: TRBV5-1
clone size: NA
D gene: NA
J gene: TRBJ1-6

CDR3 protein: CASSRLGSGGRGETQYF
CDR3 DNA: TGTGCCAGCAGCCGATTAGGAAGCGGGGGCCGGGGAGAGACCCAGTACTTC
V gene: TRBV11-2
clone size: NA
D gene: TRBD2
J gene: TRBJ2-5

CDR3 protein: CASKSLQGPREQYF
CDR3 DNA: TGTGCCAGCAAATCCCTTCAGGGTCCCCGGGAGCAGTACTTC
V gene: TRBV6-5
clone size: NA
D gene: NA
J gene: TRBJ2-7

CDR3 protein: CASSQDTVKIYGYTF
CDR3 DNA: TGCGCCAGCAGCCAAGATACAGTGAAAATCTATGGCTACACCTTC
V gene: TRBV4-3
clone size: NA
D gene: NA
J gene: TRBJ1-2

CDR3 protein: CASSSRPAGNTIYF
CDR3 DNA: TGTGCCAGCAGTTCTAGACCGGCGGGAAACACCATATATTTT
V gene: TRBV28
clone size: NA
D gene: NA
J gene: TRBJ1-3

CDR3 protein: CASSQRTGGFYEQYF
CDR3 DNA: TGTGCCAGCAGTCAAAGGACAGGGGGCTTCTACGAGCAGTACTTC
V gene: TRBV27
clone size: NA
D gene: TRBD1
J gene: TRBJ2-7

CDR3 protein: CASTLRGGTGANVLTF
CDR3 DNA: TGTGCCAGCACCCTTCGGGGGGGAACTGGGGCCAACGTCCTGACTTTC
V gene: TRBV7-9
clone size: NA
D gene: TRBD2
J gene: TRBJ2-6

CDR3 protein: CASHNSGSESGELFF
CDR3 DNA: TGCGCCAGCCATAATAGCGGGAGTGAATCCGGGGAGCTGTTTTTT
V gene: TRBV5-1
clone size: NA
D gene: TRBD2
J gene: TRBJ2-2

CDR3 protein: CAWSRTGSGEKLFF
CDR3 DNA: TGTGCCTGGAGCCGGACAGGGTCGGGGGAAAAACTGTTTTTT
V gene: TRBV30
clone size: NA
D gene: TRBD1
J gene: TRBJ1-4

CDR3 protein: CAWSRGESNEQFF
CDR3 DNA: TGTGCCTGGAGCCGGGGTGAGAGCAATGAGCAGTTCTTC
V gene: TRBV30
clone size: once
D gene: NA
J gene: TRBJ2-1